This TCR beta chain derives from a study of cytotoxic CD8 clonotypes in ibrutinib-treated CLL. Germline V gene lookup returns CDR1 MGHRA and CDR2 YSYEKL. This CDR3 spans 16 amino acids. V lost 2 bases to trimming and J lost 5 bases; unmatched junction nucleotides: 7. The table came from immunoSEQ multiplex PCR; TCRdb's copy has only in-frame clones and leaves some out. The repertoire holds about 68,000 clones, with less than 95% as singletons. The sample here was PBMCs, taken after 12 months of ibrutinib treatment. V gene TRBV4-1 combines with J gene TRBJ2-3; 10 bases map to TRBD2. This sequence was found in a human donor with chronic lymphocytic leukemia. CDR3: CASSQLGAGGRDTQYF. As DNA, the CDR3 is TGCGCCAGCAGCCAACTGGGAGCGGGAGGGAGAGATACGCAGTATTTT.